The next 29 T cell receptor beta chains were all read from a single sample in a study of blood T cells in healthy people across ages (dated by TCRdb to 2013 to 2016). Library prep was done by 5' RACE. Sequenced using an Illumina HiSeq 2500. A second about 7 to 11 cycle PCR used a sample-barcoded 5' primer and a J-beta primer mix. The public reads were reprocessed in TCRdb via fastp at Q25 and MiXCR, keeping in-frame beta chains. Every CDR3 protein is listed once, alongside the most common genes and DNA of its rows. The sample table lists about 1.8 million distinct CDR3 sequences, around 48% of them with a count of one. The ten largest make up approximately 2.1% of the sample. The sample consisted of blood. These TCRs come from a woman in her forties in good health.

The V and J genes are TRBV6-5 and TRBJ1-6; TRBD1 might be the D (5 bases). The V end lost 4 bases, the J end lost 5 bases, and 12 bases lay between the germline ends. This CDR3 is 15 amino acids long. The V gene's germline CDR1 is MNHEY and CDR2 SVGAGI. CDR3 nucleotide sequence: TGTGCCAGCAGTTCGGGACGGCTTAATAATTCACCCCTCCACTTT. Translating it yields CASSSGRLNNSPLHF.

The chain joins TRBV20-1 to TRBJ2-5; D gene uncertain. Germline-derived CDR1 and CDR2 are DFQATT and SNEGSKA (reference sequence). There are 14 residues in the CDR3. The germline V and J ends were trimmed by 4 bases and 11 bases, with 23 bases remaining between them. The CDR3 DNA reads as TGCAGTGCTATAGAAACCCGATCCTACAATGAGCAGTACTTC. Amino acid sequence: CSAIETRSYNEQYF.

The rearrangement joins TRBV10-1 to TRBJ2-5; a weak D match, TRBD2 (5 bases). Germline-derived CDR1 and CDR2 are WNHNN and SYGVQD (reference sequence). The CDR3 runs 16 residues. V shed 0 bases and J shed 11 bases, with 22 bases lying between them. The DNA of the CDR3 is TGCGCCAGCAGTGAGTCGTACAGACTAAAATTTACCTGGCAGTACTTC. Protein sequence: CASSESYRLKFTWQYF.

This clonotype has just one count. This chain joins TRBV5-5 and TRBJ1-6; tentatively, D is TRBD1 (5 bases). The CDR3 runs to 15 residues. Trimming took 6 bases from V and 9 from J, leaving 19 bases between them. CDR1 SGHKS and CDR2 YYEKEE come from the germline V gene (reference sequence). The DNA of the CDR3 is TGTGCCAGCATCCAAGGAGGGACCGGCCCTTCACCCCTCCACTTT. Protein product: CASIQGGTGPSPLHF. Together with reference TRBV5-5 and TRBJ1-6, the CDR3 gives the full variable domain: DAGVTQSPTHLIKTRGQQVTLRCSPISGHKSVSWYQQVLGQGPQFIFQYYEKEERGRGNFPDRFSARQFPNYSSELNVNALLLGDSALYLCASIQGGTGPSPLHFGNGTRLTVT.

This clonotype was picked up a small number of times. V gene TRBV11-1 combines with J gene TRBJ2-7, with a possible D match to TRBD1 (6 bases). The CDR3 is 14 residues long. Germline CDR1 SGHAT, CDR2 FQDESV (reference sequence). Trimming took 4 bases from V and 7 from J, leaving 17 bases between them. Here the CDR3 reads CASSSGTPLYEQYF. In DNA form, the CDR3 reads TGTGCCAGCAGCTCCGGGACACCCCTGTATGAGCAGTACTTC.

The chain is built from TRBV7-2 and TRBJ2-5; TRBD1 aligns across 7 bases. Germline V gives CDR1 SGHTA, CDR2 FQGNSA. V trimming: 7 bases; J trimming: 0 bases; junction bases outside the gene matches: 11. The CDR3 is 16 amino acids. This CDR3 reads CASIEGAGGYQETQYF. CDR3 sequence (DNA): TGTGCCAGCATCGAAGGGGCAGGGGGATACCAAGAGACCCAGTACTTC.

This clonotype was counted a few times. This chain uses TRBV4-2 with TRBJ2-7; the match to TRBD1 covers 7 bases. The germline V gene has CDR1 LGHNA and CDR2 YNFKEQ. The CDR3 runs 14 residues. The V segment lost 3 bases and the J segment 5 bases; nucleotides outside the gene matches: 7. This CDR3 is CASSQAQGVDEQYF. In DNA, the CDR3 is TGTGCCAGCAGCCAGGCTCAGGGGGTCGACGAGCAGTACTTC.

The chain combines TRBV7-2 with TRBJ2-7; D ambiguous. In germline, CDR1 is SGHTA, CDR2 FQGNSA. This CDR3 has 10 residues. V shed 9 bases and J shed 1 base, with 4 bases lying between them. The CDR3 DNA sequence: TGTGCCAGTCTTTCCTACGAGCAGTACTTC. Translated, it gives CASLSYEQYF.

This clonotype appeared a few times. The J gene is TRBJ2-1, the V gene TRBV24-1, with D maybe TRBD1 (5 bases). The CDR3 has 11 amino acids. Germline V gene data show CDR1 as KGHDR and CDR2 as SFDVKD. V was shortened by 3 bases and J by 12 bases, with 8 bases between the two germline ends. CDR3 DNA: TGTGCCACCAGTGATCGACAGCTGCAGTTCTTC. Amino acids: CATSDRQLQFF.

This clonotype has ten or more counts. This chain links TRBV7-2 with TRBJ2-5; D may be TRBD1 or TRBD2 (6 bases each). The ends were cut back, 1 base at V and 4 bases at J, with 10 bases in the middle. This CDR3 has 14 amino acids. Germline V lookup: CDR1 SGHTA, CDR2 FQGNSA. The CDR3 is CASSLVGGGETQYF. The DNA of the CDR3 is TGTGCCAGCAGCTTAGTCGGGGGCGGAGAGACCCAGTACTTC. Combining the CDR3 with reference TRBV7-2 and TRBJ2-5 gives the whole variable domain GAGVSQSPSNKVTEKGKDVELRCDPISGHTALYWYRQSLGQGLEFLIYFQGNSAPDKSGLPSDRFSAERTGGSVSTLTIQRTQQEDSAVYLCASSLVGGGETQYFGPGTRLLVL.

This chain uses TRBV7-2 with TRBJ1-4; D is perhaps TRBD1 (5 bases). The germline V gene encodes CDR1 SGHTA and CDR2 FQGNSA. The CDR3 contains 13 residues. Between the trimmed V and J ends, which lost 3 bases and 7 bases, there was a span of 9 bases. CDR3 nucleotides: TGTGCCAGCAGCTTGGGCAGGGCTGAAAAACTGTTTTTT. Amino acid sequence: CASSLGRAEKLFF.

This clonotype was counted a few times. CDR3 sequence (DNA): TGTGCCAGCAGCGTGTGGGGGAGCTCCTACAATGAGCAGTTCTTC. Amino acids: CASSVWGSSYNEQFF. V gene TRBV9 combines with J gene TRBJ2-1; either TRBD1 or TRBD2 may supply D (5 bases each). This CDR3 spans 15 amino acids. CDR1 SGDLS and CDR2 YYNGEE come from the germline V gene. V lost 2 bases, J lost 0 bases, and 9 bases lay in between.

V usage is TRBV7-2 and J usage is TRBJ2-3; a possible D gene is TRBD2 (6 bases). Germline lookup yields CDR1 SGHTA and CDR2 FQGNSA. This CDR3 region has 12 residues. The V end was cut by 5 bases, the J end by 8 bases, with 11 bases between. CDR3 in DNA: TGTGCCAGCAGCATTCAGGGAGGTACGCAGTATTTT. Amino acid sequence: CASSIQGGTQYF. Full variable domain (missing parts from reference TRBV7-2 and TRBJ2-3): GAGVSQSPSNKVTEKGKDVELRCDPISGHTALYWYRQSLGQGLEFLIYFQGNSAPDKSGLPSDRFSAERTGGSVSTLTIQRTQQEDSAVYLCASSIQGGTQYFGPGTRLTVL.

V gene TRBV28 combines with J gene TRBJ2-7, with 8 positions matching TRBD1. The V gene end was trimmed by 6 bases and the J gene end by 6 bases; junction bases not matched to a gene: 16. The germline CDR1 and CDR2 sequences are MDHEN and SYDVKM. The CDR3 spans 16 residues. The CDR3: CASSPHSGDRYREQYF. The CDR3 region has the DNA TGTGCCAGCAGCCCACATTCAGGGGACAGGTACCGCGAGCAGTACTTC.

The chain combines TRBV6-6 with TRBJ2-5, with D perhaps matching TRBD1 (6 bases). Looked up from germline, CDR1 is MNHNY and CDR2 is SVGAGI (reference sequence). Trimming stripped 6 bases from V and 1 base from J, with 15 bases between. This CDR3 spans 15 amino acids. CDR3 sequence reads: CASRLEGGRQETQYF. As DNA, the CDR3 is TGTGCCAGCAGGTTAGAAGGGGGTCGCCAAGAGACCCAGTACTTC.

As concerns this clonotype: This sequence may be a read error, since a much larger clone differs from it by one base. The gene calls are TRBV6-2 or TRBV6-3 and TRBJ2-5; weak D call: TRBD2 (6 bases). The DNA matches TRBJ2-7 better at its end, which makes the J call doubtful. The length of the CDR3 is 14 residues. In germline, CDR1 is MNHEY, CDR2 SVGEGT. The CDR3 nucleotides read TGTGCCAGCAGTGACTACGGGACTTCGGCCGAGCAGTACTTC. Its translation: CASSDYGTSAEQYF.

The genes are TRBV21-1 and TRBJ1-1; the table calls TRBD1, which could not be checked here. TRBV21-1 is deemed a pseudogene. This CDR3 region has 19 residues. CDR3 sequence (DNA): TGTGCCAGCAGCGCCCAAAAACAGGTCGGGGGGCGGAAGGACACTGAAGCTTTCTTT. Amino acid sequence: CASSAQKQVGGRKDTEAFF.

With regard to this clonotype: One junction end does not reproduce the germline sequence, and a read error may be involved. The chain combines TRBV5-1 with TRBJ2-3, with D possibly called TRBD1 or TRBD2 (6 bases each). The CDR3 length is 14 residues. Germline lookup yields CDR1 SGHRS and CDR2 YFSETQ. The CDR3 nucleotides read TGCGCCAGCAGCGTGAAGGGGGGCACAGATATGCAGTATTTT. Its protein is CASSVKGGTDMQYF.

This clonotype turned up a few times. The chain couples TRBV6-2 or TRBV6-3 to TRBJ2-7; D is unclear. Deletions cut 4 bases from V and 0 bases from J, with 7 bases between. Germline CDR1 and CDR2: MNHEY and SVGEGT. The CDR3 length is 13 residues. The CDR3 loop reads CASSWAASYEQYF. CDR3 nucleotides: TGTGCCAGCAGTTGGGCCGCCTCCTACGAGCAGTACTTC.

This chain connects TRBV29-1 to TRBJ2-3; a weak D match, TRBD2 (5 bases). This CDR3 region has 17 residues. Germline lookup yields CDR1 SQVTM and CDR2 ANQGSEA. Trimming pared 1 base from V and 3 bases from J, leaving 20 bases between. The CDR3 sequence is CSVEANGGATRTDTQYF. The CDR3 DNA is TGCAGCGTTGAAGCTAACGGAGGCGCGACCAGGACAGATACGCAGTATTTT.

A few counts support this clonotype. This chain joins TRBV5-5 and TRBJ2-7; D is possibly TRBD1 or TRBD2 (7 bases each). Trimming took 6 bases from V and 5 from J, leaving 18 bases between them. CDR3 size: 14 residues. CDR1 and CDR2 from the germline V gene are SGHKS and YYEKEE (reference sequence). The CDR3 spells CASTSREGAHEQYF. The CDR3 region has the DNA TGTGCCAGCACCTCCAGGGAGGGGGCCCACGAGCAGTACTTC.

This clonotype appeared a single time. The V and J genes are TRBV29-1 and TRBJ1-2; 12 bases are a match to TRBD1. The CDR3 has 13 residues. Germline lookup yields CDR1 SQVTM and CDR2 ANQGSEA. The V segment lost 7 bases and the J segment 10 bases; nucleotides outside the gene matches: 10. The CDR3 nucleotides are TGCAGCGCCGATACCGGGACAGGGGGCTCCTACACCTTC. This codes for CSADTGTGGSYTF. The variable domain in full, completed from reference TRBV29-1 and TRBJ1-2, reads SAVISQKPSRDICQRGTSLTIQCQVDSQVTMMFWYRQQPGQSLTLIATANQGSEATYESGFVIDKFPISRPNLTFSTLTVSNMSPEDSSIYLCSADTGTGGSYTFGSGTRLTVV.

The chain uses TRBV4-1 and TRBJ1-2, with 8 positions matching TRBD1. This CDR3 contains 15 residues. V dropped 3 bases and J dropped 5; count of bases not matched to a gene: 8. The germline gives CDR1 MGHRA, CDR2 YSYEKL. CDR3 DNA sequence: TGCGCCAGCAGCCAGGGACAGGCGGGACAATATGGCTACACCTTC. This encodes CASSQGQAGQYGYTF.

The V and J genes are TRBV29-1 and TRBJ2-7; D gene unclear. Germline V gives CDR1 SQVTM, CDR2 ANQGSEA. CDR3 length equals 14 residues. Trimming removed 6 bases from V and 2 bases from J, with 17 bases in between. The CDR3 coding sequence is TGCAGCGTCCCTGATCCCTCCTCCACCTACGAGCAGTACTTC. It translates to CSVPDPSSTYEQYF.

Written as DNA, the CDR3 is TGTGCCAGCAGTCCCGGGGGACTAACCTACTCCTACGAGCAGTACTTC. Translating it yields CASSPGGLTYSYEQYF. The rearrangement uses TRBV6-2 or TRBV6-3 and TRBJ2-7, with 7 bases that match TRBD2. The CDR3 runs 16 residues. Germline V lookup: CDR1 MNHEY, CDR2 SVGEGT. V lost 5 bases and J lost 0; bases outside the gene matches: 10.

The rearrangement uses TRBV6-5 and TRBJ1-2; 10 bases agree with TRBD1. J was trimmed by 4 bases and V by 2 bases; bases with no gene match: 10. CDR3 size: 17 residues. Germline CDR1 reads MNHEY; CDR2 reads SVGAGI. This chain's CDR3 is CASSYLDRGERGYGYTF. The DNA for the CDR3 is TGTGCCAGCAGTTACCTGGACAGGGGGGAAAGGGGCTATGGCTACACCTTC.

The V and J genes are TRBV7-2 and TRBJ2-6, with D possibly matching TRBD1 (5 bases). Germline lookup yields CDR1 SGHTA and CDR2 FQGNSA. Trimming pared 3 bases from V and 4 bases from J, leaving 13 bases between. The CDR3 loop spans 16 amino acids. In DNA form, the CDR3 reads TGTGCCAGCAGCTTCCAGGGCTCCCCCGGGGCCAACGTCCTGACTTTC. Encoded protein: CASSFQGSPGANVLTF. Combining the CDR3 with reference TRBV7-2 and TRBJ2-6 gives the whole variable domain GAGVSQSPSNKVTEKGKDVELRCDPISGHTALYWYRQSLGQGLEFLIYFQGNSAPDKSGLPSDRFSAERTGGSVSTLTIQRTQQEDSAVYLCASSFQGSPGANVLTFGAGSRLTVL.

The genes are TRBV10-1 and TRBJ2-1; TRBD2 matches at 8 bases. Losses at the gene ends were 4 bases for V and 14 bases for J; bases not matched to a gene: 4. The CDR3 is made up of 11 amino acids. Per the germline V gene, CDR1 is WNHNN and CDR2 is SYGVQD (reference sequence). Written as DNA, the CDR3 is TGCGCCAGCAGTGTTAGCGGGGTAAAGTTCTTC. Its protein product is CASSVSGVKFF.

V and J are TRBV7-2 and TRBJ2-6; 7 bases fit TRBD2. CDR1 is SGHTA and CDR2 is FQGNSA in the germline V gene. V lost 4 bases to trimming and J lost 0 bases; unmatched junction nucleotides: 9. The CDR3 sequence is 18 residues long. The CDR3 sequence is CASSSFGGFLSGANVLTF. CDR3 in DNA: TGTGCCAGCAGCTCCTTCGGGGGGTTCCTCTCTGGGGCCAACGTCCTGACTTTC.